This T cell receptor (beta chain) emerged from a study of cytomegalovirus exposure and HLA in healthy donors. Study-level results: Analysis was carried out at a later point, and it linked a missense DCLRE1C variant to TCR beta V- and J-gene trimming. Presence/absence analysis assumed near-uniform sequencing depth across donors. The authors later found TCR association rates varying by HLA locus, with DRB1 most and HLA-C fewest.

On this clone itself: No antigen is known for it.

Primers: 60 Vbeta forward and 13 Jbeta reverse. Original processing methods: There were around 77 million unique TCR beta chains by a later count, and approximately 10 million of them were shared. Profiled with immunoSEQ multiplex PCR; TCRdb holds only in-frame clones, not every one. The V and J calls and clone size are taken from that table; D and trimming were inferred from the DNA. This repertoire includes around 210,000 clones. The material sequenced was PBMCs. This clonotype was sampled from a woman aged 25 to 39 in good health and CMV-seropositive.

The CDR3 DNA is TGTGCCAGCATGAGGACAGAAGGCGCCGGGGAGCTGTTTTTT. Residues: CASMRTEGAGELFF. The rearrangement uses TRBV11-3 and TRBJ2-2, with TRBD1 as a possible D gene (6 bases). Germline lookup yields CDR1 SGHNT and CDR2 YENEEA. CDR3 length equals 14 residues. Between the trimmed V and J ends, which lost 7 bases and 6 bases, there was a span of 15 bases. Full variable domain (rest looked up from reference TRBV11-3 and TRBJ2-2): EAGVVQSPRYKIIEKKQPVAFWCNPISGHNTLYWYLQNLGQGPELLIRYENEEAVDDSQLPKDRFSAERLKGVDSTLKIQPAELGDSAVYLCASMRTEGAGELFFGEGSRLTVL.